These 21 T cell receptor beta chains share one sample of origin, sequenced in a study of CD8+CD57+ T cells in acquired aplastic anemia. Profiling of TCR beta VDJ combinations and CDR3 sequences used genomic DNA as template. Using its own MiXCR run on the reads, TCRdb lists one record per CDR3 protein. The sample lists 200,000 to 250,000 distinct CDR3 sequences, under 65% occurring once. Sequenced input: sorted CD4+, CD8+, or CD8+CD57+ T cells (not recorded which) from PBMCs. The receptors here all came from a human donor in good health.

The V and J genes are TRBV7-6 and TRBJ1-1, with 10 bases aligning to TRBD1. J gave up 1 base and V 0 bases, and 5 bases lay outside the gene matches. The CDR3 runs 17 residues. The germline V gene has CDR1 SGHVS and CDR2 FNYEAQ. The CDR3 protein is CASSLAIWTGGNTEAFF. CDR3 nucleotides: TGTGCCAGCAGCTTAGCCATATGGACAGGGGGGAACACTGAAGCTTTCTTT. The whole variable domain, filled in from reference TRBV7-6 and TRBJ1-1, reads GAGVSQSPRYKVTKRGQDVALRCDPISGHVSLYWYRQALGQGPEFLTYFNYEAQQDKSGLPNDRFSAERPEGSISTLTIQRTEQRDSAMYRCASSLAIWTGGNTEAFFGQGTRLTVV.

Many counts were recorded for this clonotype. CDR3 sequence: CSVETGQGAFDEQYF. CDR3 DNA: TGCAGCGTTGAAACCGGACAGGGGGCTTTCGACGAGCAGTACTTC. The J gene is TRBJ2-7, the V gene TRBV29-1; 11 nucleotides agree with TRBD1. V dropped 2 bases and J dropped 5; count of bases not matched to a gene: 8. The CDR3 is made up of 15 amino acids. The germline gives CDR1 SQVTM, CDR2 ANQGSEA.

Turning to this clonotype: Germline is not matched at one junction end, which may reflect a read error. J is TRBJ2-5 and V is TRBV11-3; tentative D call: TRBD2 (5 bases). This CDR3 contains 12 residues. The germline V gene has CDR1 SGHNT and CDR2 YENEEA. The CDR3 DNA is TGTGCCAGCAGCTCGACATTGGACGGGATTTCATTC. Translating gives CASSSTLDGISF.

This chain connects TRBV2 to TRBJ1-1; a possible D gene is TRBD1 (6 bases). The CDR3 covers 17 residues. Trimming removed 7 bases from V and 1 base from J, with 22 bases in between. CDR1 is SNHLY and CDR2 is FYNNEI in the germline V gene. CDR3 DNA sequence: TGTGCCAGCAATCAACAGGGAGATCGCGGGAGGAACACTGAAGCTTTCTTT. This encodes CASNQQGDRGRNTEAFF.

The genes are TRBV20-1 and TRBJ2-7; D is unclear. V was trimmed by 4 bases and J by 6 bases, leaving 22 bases between them. Germline CDR1 reads DFQATT; CDR2 reads SNEGSKA (reference sequence). The CDR3 is made up of 15 amino acids. The CDR3 loop is CSATPTRSPSPEQYF. CDR3 nucleotides: TGCAGTGCTACCCCAACGAGGAGCCCCTCGCCCGAGCAGTACTTC.

In its sample, this clonotype was seen a few times. The chain is built from TRBV4-1 and TRBJ2-1; D possibly corresponds to TRBD2 (5 bases). The CDR3 runs to 16 residues. V dropped 3 bases and J dropped 0 bases, with 12 bases sitting between them. Germline-derived CDR1 and CDR2 are MGHRA and YSYEKL. The CDR3 spells CASSHQSGSSYNEQFF. CDR3 sequence (DNA): TGCGCCAGCAGCCATCAAAGCGGCAGCTCCTACAATGAGCAGTTCTTC.

This clonotype was picked up many times. This chain uses TRBV2 with TRBJ2-2, with D possibly matching TRBD1 (5 bases). Germline V gene sequence: CDR1 SNHLY, CDR2 FYNNEI. The germline V and J ends were trimmed by 10 bases and 6 bases, with 12 bases remaining between them. The CDR3 is 12 amino acids. The CDR3 spells CAKRGIAGELFF. DNA for the CDR3: TGTGCCAAAAGGGGAATCGCCGGGGAGCTGTTTTTT.

This clonotype was seen many times. The rearrangement links TRBV4-1 to TRBJ2-5; no clear D gene. In germline, CDR1 is MGHRA, CDR2 YSYEKL. CDR3 size: 12 residues. Trimming removed 0 bases from V and 4 bases from J, with 3 bases in between. The CDR3 DNA reads TGCGCCAGCAGCCAAGAGCCAGAGACCCAGTACTTC. It specifies CASSQEPETQYF.

Details on this clonotype: As the CDR3 is not closed by the conserved phenylalanine or tryptophan, this likely results from a read error. The DNA is omitted, as the CDR3 cannot be located on it reliably, and the CDR3 follows TCRdb's listing. The chain couples TRBV24-1 to TRBJ2-7; no DNA check was done on the table's D call, TRBD2. CDR1 and CDR2 from the germline V gene are KGHDR and SFDVKD. The CDR3 spans 11 amino acids, including both terminal residues. The CDR3: CATSDLAGRYS.

This clonotype was counted only a few times. The genes are TRBV29-1 and TRBJ1-1, with D possibly being TRBD1 (6 bases). Germline-derived CDR1 and CDR2 are SQVTM and ANQGSEA. V lost 3 bases and J 11 bases, leaving 25 bases between the germline ends. The CDR3 has 15 residues. The CDR3, as DNA: TGCAGCGTTGATCGGCAGGGGAAAGGGGCGTCCCGGGCTTTCTTT. This sequence encodes CSVDRQGKGASRAFF.

This clonotype has ten or more counts. This chain joins TRBV27 and TRBJ2-1; maybe TRBD2 (6 bases). The CDR3 is 15 amino acids. Germline V gives CDR1 MNHEY, CDR2 SMNVEV (reference sequence). Deletions cut 4 bases from V and 4 bases from J, with 14 bases between. The CDR3 DNA is TGTGCCAGCAGTTCCTTTTCGGGGAGGTACAATGAGCAGTTCTTC. Protein: CASSSFSGRYNEQFF.

The chain combines TRBV24-1 with TRBJ1-4; D unclear. V lost 5 bases and J lost 7, with 10 bases in between. Germline V CDR1 and CDR2: KGHDR, SFDVKD. The CDR3 consists of 13 residues. The CDR3 loop reads CATSGAGSEKLFF. In nucleotides, the CDR3 is TGTGCCACCAGTGGGGCAGGTAGTGAAAAACTGTTTTTT.

J is TRBJ2-3 and V is TRBV7-6; D is perhaps TRBD1 (6 bases). The CDR3 runs 13 residues. The germline gives CDR1 SGHVS, CDR2 FNYEAQ. Between the trimmed V and J ends, which lost 6 bases and 5 bases, there was a span of 12 bases. The CDR3 loop is CASSTGFQDTQYF. The DNA for the CDR3 is TGTGCCAGCAGTACAGGGTTCCAAGATACGCAGTATTTT.

The chain uses TRBV6-5 and TRBJ1-5, with D hard to call. CDR1 and CDR2 (germline): MNHEY, SVGAGI. The CDR3 is 13 residues long. V was cut by 4 bases and J by 5 bases, with 9 bases left in between. This CDR3 is CASSFAYDQPQHF. The CDR3 DNA is TGTGCCAGCAGTTTCGCCTACGATCAGCCCCAGCATTTT.

The chain carries TRBV7-2 and TRBJ2-1; no firm D call. This CDR3 region has 12 residues. The germline V and J ends were trimmed by 0 bases and 8 bases, with 5 bases remaining between them. Looked up from germline, CDR1 is SGHTA and CDR2 is FQGNSA. Here the CDR3 reads CASSLASYEQFF. Here the CDR3 DNA reads TGTGCCAGCAGCTTAGCTAGCTATGAGCAGTTCTTC.

This clonotype has ten or more counts. The chain combines TRBV6-5 with TRBJ2-7; tentatively, D is TRBD2 (5 bases). The CDR3 loop spans 12 amino acids. Trimming left V 2 bases short and J 6 bases short, with 8 bases between. Germline V gene sequence: CDR1 MNHEY, CDR2 SVGAGI. The CDR3 region has the DNA TGTGCCAGCAGTTACGGGCGGGCCGAGCAGTACTTC. Translated: CASSYGRAEQYF.

Turning to this clonotype: As the CDR3 is not closed by the conserved phenylalanine or tryptophan, this likely results from a read error. This sequence joins TRBV7-8 and TRBJ2-1; TRBD1 aligns across 7 bases. V shed 3 bases and J 1 base; nucleotides not matched to a gene: 6. This CDR3 comprises 16 residues. Germline loops: CDR1 SGHVS, CDR2 FQNEAQ. The CDR3: CASSFVRGRSYNEQFL. Written as DNA, the CDR3 is TGTGCCAGCAGCTTTGTTAGGGGGCGATCCTACAATGAGCAGTTCCTC.

The CDR3 DNA sequence: TGTGCCAGCAGCCACCGGGGGACAACCAGGGGGACTAGCGGGACCGCCTACAATGAGCAGTTCTTC. Protein sequence: CASSHRGTTRGTSGTAYNEQFF. J is TRBJ2-1 and V is TRBV7-8; TRBD2 aligns across 13 bases. CDR3 length: 22 residues. V shed 5 bases, J shed 2 bases, and the junction held 21 bases outside the gene matches. Germline values: CDR1 SGHVS, CDR2 FQNEAQ.

This chain uses TRBV6-5 with TRBJ1-1, with TRBD1 as a possible D gene (5 bases). This CDR3 is 15 amino acids long. Trimming stripped 2 bases from V and 5 bases from J, with 15 bases between. The V gene's germline CDR1 is MNHEY and CDR2 SVGAGI. The CDR3 region is CASSYHPQGLTEAFF. CDR3 nucleotides: TGTGCCAGCAGTTACCACCCCCAGGGTTTGACTGAAGCTTTCTTT.

The chain is built from TRBV19 and TRBJ2-6; the D gene is possibly TRBD1 (6 bases). Trimming removed 4 bases at V and 0 bases at J, with 10 bases between. The CDR3 runs 16 residues. Germline assignment: CDR1 LNHDA and CDR2 SQIVND (reference sequence). CDR3 nucleotide sequence: TGTGCCAGTAGTAGGACAGCTTACTCTGGGGCCAACGTCCTGACTTTC. Protein product: CASSRTAYSGANVLTF. Looking up the rest from reference TRBV19 and TRBJ2-6 gives the full variable domain: DGGITQSPKYLFRKEGQNVTLSCEQNLNHDAMYWYRQDPGQGLRLIYYSQIVNDFQKGDIAEGYSVSREKKESFPLTVTSAQKNPTAFYLCASSRTAYSGANVLTFGAGSRLTVL.

This clonotype was detected only once. The genes are TRBV7-3 and TRBJ2-1; possibly TRBD1 or TRBD2 for D (5 bases each). This CDR3 is 11 amino acids long. Germline loops: CDR1 SGHTA, CDR2 FQGTGA. V lost 8 bases, J lost 9 bases, and 11 bases lay in between. The CDR3 nucleotides are TGTGCCAGCGGGACCGTATTTGAGCAGTTCTTC. This encodes CASGTVFEQFF.